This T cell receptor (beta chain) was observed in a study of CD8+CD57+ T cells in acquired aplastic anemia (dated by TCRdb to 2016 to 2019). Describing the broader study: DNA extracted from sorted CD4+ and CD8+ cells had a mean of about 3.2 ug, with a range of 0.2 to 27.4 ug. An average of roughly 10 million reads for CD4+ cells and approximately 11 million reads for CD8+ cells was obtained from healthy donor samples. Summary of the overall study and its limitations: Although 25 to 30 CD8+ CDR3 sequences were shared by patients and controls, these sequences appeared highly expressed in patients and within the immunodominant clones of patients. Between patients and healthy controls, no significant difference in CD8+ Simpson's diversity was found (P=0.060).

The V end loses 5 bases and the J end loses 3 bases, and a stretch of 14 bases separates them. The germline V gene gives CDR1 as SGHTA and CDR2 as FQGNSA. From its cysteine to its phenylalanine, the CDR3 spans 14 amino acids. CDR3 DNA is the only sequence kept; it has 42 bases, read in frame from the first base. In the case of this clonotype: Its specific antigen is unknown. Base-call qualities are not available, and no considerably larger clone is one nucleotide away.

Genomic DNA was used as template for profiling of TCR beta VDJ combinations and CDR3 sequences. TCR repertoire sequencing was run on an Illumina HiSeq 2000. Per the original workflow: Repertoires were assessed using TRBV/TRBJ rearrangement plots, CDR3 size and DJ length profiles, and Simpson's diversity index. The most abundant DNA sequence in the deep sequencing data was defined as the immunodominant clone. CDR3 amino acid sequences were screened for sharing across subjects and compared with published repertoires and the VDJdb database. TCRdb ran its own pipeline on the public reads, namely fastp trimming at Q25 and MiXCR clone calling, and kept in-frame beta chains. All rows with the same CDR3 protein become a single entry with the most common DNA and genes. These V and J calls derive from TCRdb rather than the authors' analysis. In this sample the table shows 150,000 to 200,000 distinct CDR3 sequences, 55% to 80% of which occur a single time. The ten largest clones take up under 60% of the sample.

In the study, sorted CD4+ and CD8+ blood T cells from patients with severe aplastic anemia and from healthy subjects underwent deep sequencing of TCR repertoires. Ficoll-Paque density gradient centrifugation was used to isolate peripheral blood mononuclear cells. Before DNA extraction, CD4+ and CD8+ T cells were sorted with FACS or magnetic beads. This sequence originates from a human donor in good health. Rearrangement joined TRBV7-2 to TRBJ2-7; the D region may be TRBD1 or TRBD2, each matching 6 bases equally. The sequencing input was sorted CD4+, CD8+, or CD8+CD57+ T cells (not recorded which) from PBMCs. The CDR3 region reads CASSLSQGGYEQYF. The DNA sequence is TGTGCCAGCAGCCTTTCACAGGGAGGCTACGAGCAGTACTTC. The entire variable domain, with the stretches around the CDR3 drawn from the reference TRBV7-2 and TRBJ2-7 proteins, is GAGVSQSPSNKVTEKGKDVELRCDPISGHTALYWYRQSLGQGLEFLIYFQGNSAPDKSGLPSDRFSAERTGGSVSTLTIQRTQQEDSAVYLCASSLSQGGYEQYFGPGTRLTVT.